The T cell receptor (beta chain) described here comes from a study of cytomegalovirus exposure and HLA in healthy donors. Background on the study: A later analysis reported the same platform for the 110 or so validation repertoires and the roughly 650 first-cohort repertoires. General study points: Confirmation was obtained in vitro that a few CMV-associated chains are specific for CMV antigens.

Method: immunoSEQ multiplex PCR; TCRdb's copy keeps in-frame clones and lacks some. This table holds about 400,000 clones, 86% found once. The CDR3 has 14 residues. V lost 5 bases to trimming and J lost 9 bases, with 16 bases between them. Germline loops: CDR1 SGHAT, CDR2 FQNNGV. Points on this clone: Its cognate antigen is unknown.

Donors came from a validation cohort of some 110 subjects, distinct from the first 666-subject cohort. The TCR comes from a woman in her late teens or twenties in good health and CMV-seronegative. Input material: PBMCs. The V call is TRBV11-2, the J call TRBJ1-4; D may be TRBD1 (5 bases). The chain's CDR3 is CASSRSGTGKKLFF. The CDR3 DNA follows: TGTGCCAGCAGCCGATCCGGGACTGGGAAAAAACTGTTTTTT.